These 32 T cell receptor beta chains came from one sample sequenced in a study of shared clonotypes between healthy human individuals. Cells designated naive CD8 were CD45RO-negative and were positively selected for CCR7, with terminally differentiated effector memory CD45RA+ cells excluded. Libraries were prepared by immunoSEQ multiplex PCR; TCRdb keeps only in-frame clonotypes and omits some of them. The data contain hundreds of thousands of clones, 96% of them seen just once; the ten biggest clones take up about 0.12%. The sequencing input was naive CD8+ T cells sorted from blood. All receptors come from a young woman in good health.

This rearrangement joins TRBV11-2 to TRBJ2-5, with 9 bases fitting TRBD2. The V gene's germline CDR1 is SGHAT and CDR2 FQNNGV. Trimming took 0 bases from V and 5 from J; bases not matched to a gene: 13. CDR3 length: 18 residues. CDR3 protein: CASSLEIGAGGPDETQYF. CDR3 bases: TGTGCCAGCAGCTTAGAGATAGGGGCGGGAGGGCCGGATGAGACCCAGTACTTC.

The V and J genes are TRBV6-1 and TRBJ2-7; perhaps TRBD2 as D (6 bases). V was pared by 0 bases and J by 3 bases, with 12 bases between. The CDR3 totals 15 residues. Germline V gives CDR1 MNHNS, CDR2 SASEGT. The CDR3 DNA follows: TGTGCCAGCAGTGAAGCAGCCGGGAGTCTCTACGAGCAGTACTTC. Translated, it gives CASSEAAGSLYEQYF.

The chain recombines TRBV10-2 with TRBJ2-1; maybe TRBD2 (6 bases). V was clipped by 7 bases and J by 10 bases, with 20 bases between them. Germline V gives CDR1 WSHSY, CDR2 SAAADI. The CDR3 sequence is 14 residues long. The CDR3 spells CASNPRDKSQEQFF. DNA of the CDR3: TGCGCCAGCAACCCGCGGGATAAAAGTCAGGAGCAGTTCTTC.

CDR3 amino acids: CASSLGTSGHYEQYF. CDR3 bases: TGTGCCAGCAGTTTAGGGACTAGCGGACACTACGAGCAGTACTTC. The chain uses TRBV27 and TRBJ2-7, with 11 bases identical to TRBD2. The CDR3 contains 15 residues. Germline trimming cut 2 bases from V and 3 bases from J; bases unmatched to any gene: 3. Looked up from germline, CDR1 is MNHEY and CDR2 is SMNVEV (reference sequence).

The J gene is TRBJ2-5, the V gene TRBV28, with 8 bases identical to TRBD1. The CDR3 runs 15 residues. Germline-derived CDR1 and CDR2 are MDHEN and SYDVKM. Trimming at V came to 4 bases and at J to 5 bases, leaving 9 bases not matched to a gene. DNA for the CDR3: TGTGCCAGCAGTTCCGGGACAGGACTCCGGGAGACCCAGTACTTC. Translation gives CASSSGTGLRETQYF.

The rearrangement joins TRBV7-9 to TRBJ1-1; a possible D gene is TRBD1 (6 bases). V was trimmed by 5 bases and J by 0 bases, leaving 19 bases between them. The length of the CDR3 is 17 residues. Germline V gene lookup returns CDR1 SEHNR and CDR2 FQNEAQ (reference sequence). For the CDR3, the DNA is TGTGCCAGCAGCGGACAGCCAGTATCGTTGATGAACACTGAAGCTTTCTTT. It codes for CASSGQPVSLMNTEAFF.

J is TRBJ2-5 and V is TRBV7-9, with D possibly TRBD1 on 6 matching bases. The V and J ends lost 8 bases and 0 bases respectively, with 25 bases between them. There are 18 residues in the CDR3. CDR1 SEHNR and CDR2 FQNEAQ come from the germline V gene (reference sequence). The CDR3 DNA sequence: TGTGCCAGCGTGGTTGGGGGCTTGGTCGCATCGTACCAAGAGACCCAGTACTTC. This encodes CASVVGGLVASYQETQYF.

The rearrangement uses TRBV7-6 and TRBJ2-7; TRBD2 matches 8 bases. This CDR3 is 14 amino acids long. V shed 2 bases and J 3 bases; nucleotides not matched to a gene: 3. CDR1 is SGHVS, CDR2 FNYEAQ, per germline. The CDR3 is CASSLRREDYEQYF. The DNA for the CDR3 is TGTGCCAGCAGCTTACGGCGGGAGGACTACGAGCAGTACTTC.

This sequence joins TRBV4-2 and TRBJ2-1; 10 bases fit TRBD2. The CDR3 runs to 15 residues. The ends lost 0 bases at V and 8 bases at J; junction bases unmatched: 4. The V gene's germline CDR1 is LGHNA and CDR2 YNFKEQ. The CDR3 here is CASSQEKLAGDEQFF. DNA of the CDR3: TGTGCCAGCAGCCAAGAGAAGCTAGCGGGAGATGAGCAGTTCTTC.

V and J are TRBV13 and TRBJ2-3, with 7 bases matching TRBD2. The CDR3 has 16 amino acids. The germline gives CDR1 PRHDT, CDR2 FYEKMQ (reference sequence). V gave up 1 base and J gave up 0 bases; unmatched junction bases: 4. The CDR3 spells CASSLVPAGSTDTQYF. The CDR3 DNA reads TGTGCCAGCAGCTTAGTCCCAGCGGGAAGCACAGATACGCAGTATTTT. Together with reference TRBV13 and TRBJ2-3, the CDR3 gives the full variable domain: AAGVIQSPRHLIKEKRETATLKCYPIPRHDTVYWYQQGPGQDPQFLISFYEKMQSDKGSIPDRFSAQQFSDYHSELNMSSLELGDSALYFCASSLVPAGSTDTQYFGPGTRLTVL.

This clone was observed once. V is TRBV19 and J is TRBJ1-1, with D hard to call. The CDR3 has 15 residues. Germline loops: CDR1 LNHDA, CDR2 SQIVND (reference sequence). Trimming took off 2 bases at V and 0 bases at J, with 10 bases between the two ends. CDR3 protein: CASSILLGMNTEAFF. CDR3 DNA: TGTGCCAGTAGTATACTCCTGGGCATGAACACTGAAGCTTTCTTT.

The rearrangement uses TRBV28 and TRBJ1-5; 7 bases map to TRBD1. This CDR3 spans 15 amino acids. J lost 2 bases, V lost 4 bases, and 5 bases had no gene match. CDR1 is MDHEN, CDR2 SYDVKM, per germline. CDR3 residues: CASSSIQGRNQPQHF. The CDR3 DNA sequence: TGTGCCAGCAGTTCAATACAGGGGCGCAATCAGCCCCAGCATTTT.

About this clone itself: This sample includes further DNA sequences coding for the same CDR3. This rearrangement joins TRBV5-6 to TRBJ1-5; D remains ambiguous. CDR3 length: 13 amino acids. From germline, CDR1 is SGHDT and CDR2 YYEEEE. Trimming took off 2 bases at V and 2 bases at J, with 5 bases between the two ends. CDR3 residues: CASSFGGNQPQHF. DNA for the CDR3: TGTGCCAGCAGCTTCGGGGGCAATCAGCCCCAGCATTTT.

This rearrangement joins TRBV14 to TRBJ2-7, with D tentatively TRBD2 (6 bases). Germline V gives CDR1 SGHDN, CDR2 FVKESK. V lost 1 base and J lost 4, with 17 bases in between. The CDR3 runs to 16 residues. CDR3 in DNA: TGTGCCAGCAGCCAAGGGTTTGCGGGACCCCTTTACGAGCAGTACTTC. It translates to CASSQGFAGPLYEQYF.

The count of this clone is one. This chain joins TRBV10-3 and TRBJ2-7; the D is unclear. Germline V gives CDR1 ENHRY, CDR2 SYGVKD. The germline V and J ends were trimmed by 0 bases and 3 bases, with 18 bases remaining between them. There are 17 residues in the CDR3. The CDR3, as DNA: TGTGCCATCAGTGAGTCAAATCCGGATCGGAGAAACTACGAGCAGTACTTC. This sequence encodes CAISESNPDRRNYEQYF.

This rearrangement joins TRBV13 to TRBJ2-1; 14 bases match TRBD2. Germline loops: CDR1 PRHDT, CDR2 FYEKMQ (reference sequence). The J segment lost 6 bases and the V segment lost 5 bases, leaving 6 bases of the junction unmatched. There are 16 residues in the CDR3. In DNA form, the CDR3 reads TGTGCCAGCAGCCGACTCGGACTAGCGGGGGGCAATGAGCAGTTCTTC. Its translation is CASSRLGLAGGNEQFF.

The rearrangement joins TRBV7-8 to TRBJ1-5; D may be TRBD1 (5 bases). The CDR3 extends over 17 amino acids. Germline CDR1 SGHVS, CDR2 FQNEAQ. V was cut by 5 bases and J by 1 base, with 18 bases left in between. This CDR3 reads CASSPTVGLGSNQPQHF. CDR3 nucleotides: TGTGCCAGCAGCCCGACAGTGGGTCTTGGGAGCAATCAGCCCCAGCATTTT.

This clone came up once. The genes are TRBV7-9 and TRBJ2-7, with unresolved D. The ends were cut back, 5 bases at V and 4 bases at J, with 12 bases in the middle. The CDR3 length is 13 residues. Germline CDR1 and CDR2: SEHNR and FQNEAQ (reference sequence). The CDR3 is CASSPPGRYEQYF. For the CDR3, the DNA is TGTGCCAGCAGCCCCCCCGGCCGATACGAGCAGTACTTC.

The rearrangement links TRBV13 to TRBJ2-2, with D unresolved. Germline CDR1 PRHDT, CDR2 FYEKMQ (reference sequence). With 5 bases removed from V and 1 base from J, the gap between germline ends came to 11 bases. This CDR3 has 15 residues. The CDR3 protein is CASSPGRQNTGELFF. Here the CDR3 DNA reads TGTGCCAGCAGCCCTGGACGGCAGAACACCGGGGAGCTGTTTTTT.

The rearrangement uses TRBV5-1 and TRBJ2-7, with D uncertain. V was pared by 6 bases and J by 3 bases, with 16 bases between. The CDR3 runs to 14 residues. Germline V lookup: CDR1 SGHRS, CDR2 YFSETQ. CDR3 loop: CASIRLLAVYEQYF. The CDR3 region has the DNA TGCGCCAGCATCCGACTCCTTGCTGTCTACGAGCAGTACTTC. The full variable domain, in which reference TRBV5-1 and TRBJ2-7 provide the parts outside the CDR3, is KAGVTQTPRYLIKTRGQQVTLSCSPISGHRSVSWYQQTPGQGLQFLFEYFSETQRNKGNFPGRFSGRQFSNSRSEMNVSTLELGDSALYLCASIRLLAVYEQYFGPGTRLTVT.

The CDR3 protein is CAISEDGLEQYF. Written as DNA, the CDR3 is TGTGCCATCAGTGAGGACGGTCTGGAGCAGTACTTC. This chain uses TRBV10-3 with TRBJ2-7; D remains ambiguous. CDR1 and CDR2 (germline): ENHRY, SYGVKD. The CDR3 contains 12 residues. Trimming shortened V by 2 bases and J by 7 bases, and 9 bases separated the two germline ends.

Notes on this clone: Different DNA sequences within this sample yield the same CDR3. V usage is TRBV9 and J usage is TRBJ1-1; D is perhaps TRBD1 (5 bases). The CDR3 length is 15 residues. With 0 bases removed from V and 0 bases from J, the gap between germline ends came to 9 bases. CDR1 and CDR2 from the germline V gene are SGDLS and YYNGEE. The CDR3 sequence is CASSVVQGLNTEAFF. Here the CDR3 DNA reads TGTGCCAGCAGCGTAGTTCAGGGTTTGAACACTGAAGCTTTCTTT.

This clone occurred once. The CDR3 nucleotides read TGTGCCAGCAGTAGACAGGGGGCGGGGGAAAAACTGTTTTTT. It specifies CASSRQGAGEKLFF. The rearrangement uses TRBV27 and TRBJ1-4, with 10 bases that match TRBD1. The J segment lost 8 bases and the V segment lost 5 bases, leaving 5 bases of the junction unmatched. The germline V gene has CDR1 MNHEY and CDR2 SMNVEV (reference sequence). The CDR3 extends over 14 amino acids.

The CDR3 DNA reads as TGTGCCAGCAGTCCTGGACTAGCGGGAGATACGGATACGCAGTATTTT. It encodes CASSPGLAGDTDTQYF. This chain connects TRBV27 to TRBJ2-3; 13 bases align to TRBD2. CDR1 MNHEY and CDR2 SMNVEV come from the germline V gene (reference sequence). V shed 5 bases, J shed 6 bases, and the junction held 8 bases outside the gene matches. The CDR3 contains 16 residues.

This chain links TRBV5-6 with TRBJ2-3, with D perhaps being TRBD1 or TRBD2 (5 bases each). V lost 4 bases to trimming and J lost 2 bases, with 14 bases between them. Germline loops: CDR1 SGHDT, CDR2 YYEEEE. CDR3 length: 15 amino acids. The CDR3 coding sequence is TGTGCCAGCAGCCCGGGCTGGGGGAACACAGATACGCAGTATTTT. This encodes CASSPGWGNTDTQYF.

The chain joins TRBV5-1 to TRBJ2-3; 12 bases are shared with TRBD2. Trimming removed 1 base from V and 2 bases from J; junction bases left unmatched: 8. Germline V gives CDR1 SGHRS, CDR2 YFSETQ. The length of the CDR3 is 18 residues. The CDR3 bases are TGCGCCAGCAGCTTGTCTACTAGCGGGAGGAACCCCACAGATACGCAGTATTTT. This gives the protein CASSLSTSGRNPTDTQYF. The entire variable domain, with the rest obtained from reference TRBV5-1 and TRBJ2-3, is as follows: KAGVTQTPRYLIKTRGQQVTLSCSPISGHRSVSWYQQTPGQGLQFLFEYFSETQRNKGNFPGRFSGRQFSNSRSEMNVSTLELGDSALYLCASSLSTSGRNPTDTQYFGPGTRLTVL.

The chain uses TRBV28 and TRBJ2-1; 11 nucleotides align to TRBD2. CDR3 length: 15 amino acids. Germline lookup yields CDR1 MDHEN and CDR2 SYDVKM. Trimming took 5 bases from V and 5 from J; bases not matched to a gene: 5. CDR3 in DNA: TGTGCCAGCAGTCCGGGGACTAGCGGTAACAATGAGCAGTTCTTC. Amino acid sequence: CASSPGTSGNNEQFF.

V gene TRBV4-2 combines with J gene TRBJ1-1, with a tentative D call TRBD1 (5 bases). The CDR3 is 16 residues long. Germline V CDR1 and CDR2: LGHNA, YNFKEQ. With 3 bases removed from V and 3 bases from J, the gap between germline ends came to 17 bases. The CDR3 sequence is CASSQGPRGVDTEAFF. In nucleotides, the CDR3 is TGTGCCAGCAGCCAGGGACCGCGGGGGGTGGACACTGAAGCTTTCTTT.

The chain has TRBV13 and TRBJ2-2; D is ambiguous. This CDR3 has 15 amino acids. The V end was cut by 1 base, the J end by 2 bases, with 8 bases between. Germline V gene data show CDR1 as PRHDT and CDR2 as FYEKMQ (reference sequence). CDR3 coding DNA: TGTGCCAGCAGCTTAGTTGGGGATAACACCGGGGAGCTGTTTTTT. It codes for CASSLVGDNTGELFF.

This CDR3 is CASSTVEGAGNNEQYF. The CDR3 DNA sequence: TGTGCCAGCAGCACGGTAGAGGGCGCGGGAAACAACGAGCAGTACTTC. This chain links TRBV28 with TRBJ2-7, with D tentatively TRBD2 (6 bases). There are 16 residues in the CDR3. Per the germline V gene, CDR1 is MDHEN and CDR2 is SYDVKM. Trimming left V 6 bases short and J 5 bases short, with 23 bases between.

The V and J genes are TRBV27 and TRBJ2-1; 8 bases are a match to TRBD2. Per the germline V gene, CDR1 is MNHEY and CDR2 is SMNVEV (reference sequence). V was pared by 3 bases and J by 8 bases, with 6 bases of the junction left unmatched. The CDR3 is 14 residues long. DNA of the CDR3: TGTGCCAGCAGTTTCAGCGGGAGTATATATGAGCAGTTCTTC. This gives the protein CASSFSGSIYEQFF.

V usage is TRBV25-1 and J usage is TRBJ2-7; D remains unclear. V lost 0 bases to trimming and J lost 4 bases, with 4 bases between them. This CDR3 has 12 amino acids. The germline V gene has CDR1 MGHDK and CDR2 SYGVNS. The CDR3 DNA is TGTGCCAGCAGTGAATATGGTTACGAGCAGTACTTC. This encodes CASSEYGYEQYF.